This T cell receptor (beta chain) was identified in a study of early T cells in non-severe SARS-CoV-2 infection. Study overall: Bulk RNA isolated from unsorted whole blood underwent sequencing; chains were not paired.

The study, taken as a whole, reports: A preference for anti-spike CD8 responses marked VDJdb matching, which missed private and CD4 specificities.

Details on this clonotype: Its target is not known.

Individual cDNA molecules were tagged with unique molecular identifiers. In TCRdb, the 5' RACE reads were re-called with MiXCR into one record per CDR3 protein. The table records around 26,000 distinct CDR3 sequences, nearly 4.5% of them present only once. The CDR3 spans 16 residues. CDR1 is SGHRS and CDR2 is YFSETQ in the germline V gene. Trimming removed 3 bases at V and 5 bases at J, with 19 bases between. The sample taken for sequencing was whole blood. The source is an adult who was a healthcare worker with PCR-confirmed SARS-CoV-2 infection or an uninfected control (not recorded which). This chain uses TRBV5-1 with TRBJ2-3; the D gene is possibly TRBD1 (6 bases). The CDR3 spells CASSWSGTPQGDTQYF. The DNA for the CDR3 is TGCGCCAGCAGCTGGTCCGGGACACCCCAGGGAGATACGCAGTATTTT.